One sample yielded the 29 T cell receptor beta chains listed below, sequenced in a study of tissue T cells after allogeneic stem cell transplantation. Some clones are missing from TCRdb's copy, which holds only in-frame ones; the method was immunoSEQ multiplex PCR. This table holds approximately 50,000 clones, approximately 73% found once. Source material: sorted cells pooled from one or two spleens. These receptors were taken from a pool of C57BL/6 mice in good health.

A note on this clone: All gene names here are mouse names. The sequenced part of the CDR3 DNA is TGTGCCAGCAGTATGGACTATGAACAGTAC. It translates to CASSMDYEQY. The whole CDR3 is CASSMDYEQYF. The J gene is TRBJ2-7, the V gene TRBV19; D is unresolved. The read terminates 1 residue before the CDR3 end, so the remaining end is supplied by the germline J gene. Germline V gives CDR1 FNHDT, CDR2 SITEND (reference sequence). The CDR3 is 11 residues long. Trimming removed 2 bases from V and 3 bases from J, with 3 bases in between.

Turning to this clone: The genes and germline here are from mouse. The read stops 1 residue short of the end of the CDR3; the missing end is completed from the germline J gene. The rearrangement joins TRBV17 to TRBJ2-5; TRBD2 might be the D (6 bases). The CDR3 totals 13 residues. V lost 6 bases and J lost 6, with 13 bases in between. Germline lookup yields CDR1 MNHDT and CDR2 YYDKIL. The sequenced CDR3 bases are TGTGCTAGCAGCCGTCACTGGGCTGACACCCAGTAC. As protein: CASSRHWADTQY. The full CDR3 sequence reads CASSRHWADTQYF.

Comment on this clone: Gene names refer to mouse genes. The CDR3 reads CAWSPLGGRGAETLYF. Incomplete CDR3 DNA: TGTGCCTGGAGTCCCCTGGGGGGGCGCGGTGCAGAAACGCTGTAT. This sequence joins TRBV31 and TRBJ2-3; 10 bases match TRBD2. The CDR3 end lies 1 residue beyond the end of the read and is filled in from the germline J gene. Looked up from germline, CDR1 is GKSSPN and CDR2 is SITVG. Germline trimming cut 1 base from V and 1 base from J; bases unmatched to any gene: 5. There are 16 residues in the CDR3.

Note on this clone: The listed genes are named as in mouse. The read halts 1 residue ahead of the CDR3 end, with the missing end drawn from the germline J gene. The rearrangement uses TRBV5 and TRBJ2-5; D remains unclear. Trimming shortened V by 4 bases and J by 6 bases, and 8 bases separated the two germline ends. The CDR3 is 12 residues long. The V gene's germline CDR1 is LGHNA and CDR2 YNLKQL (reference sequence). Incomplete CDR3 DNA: TGTGCCAGCAGCCCGCTGAGGGACACCCAGTAC. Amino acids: CASSPLRDTQY. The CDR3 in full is CASSPLRDTQYF.

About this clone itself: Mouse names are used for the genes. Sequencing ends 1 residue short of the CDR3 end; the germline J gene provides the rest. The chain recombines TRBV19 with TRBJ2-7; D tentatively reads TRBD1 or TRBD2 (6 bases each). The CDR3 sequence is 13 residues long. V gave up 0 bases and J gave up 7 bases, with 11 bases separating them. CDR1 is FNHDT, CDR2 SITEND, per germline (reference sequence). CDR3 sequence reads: CASSIVGAHEQYF. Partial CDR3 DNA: TGTGCCAGCAGTATAGTGGGGGCGCACGAACAGTAC.

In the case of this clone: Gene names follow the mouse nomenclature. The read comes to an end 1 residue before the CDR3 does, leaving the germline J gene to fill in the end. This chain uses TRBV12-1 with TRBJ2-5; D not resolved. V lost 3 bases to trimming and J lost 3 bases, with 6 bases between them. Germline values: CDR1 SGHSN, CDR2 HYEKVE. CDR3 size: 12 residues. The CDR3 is CASSSQQDTQYF. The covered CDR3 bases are TGTGCCAGCTCTAGCCAGCAAGACACCCAGTAC.

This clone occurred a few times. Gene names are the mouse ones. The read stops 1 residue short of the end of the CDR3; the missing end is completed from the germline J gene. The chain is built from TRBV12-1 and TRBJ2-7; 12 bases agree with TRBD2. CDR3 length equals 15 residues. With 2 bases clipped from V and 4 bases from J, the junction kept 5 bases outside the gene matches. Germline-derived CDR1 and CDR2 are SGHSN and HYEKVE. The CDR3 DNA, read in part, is TGTGCCAGCTCTCCCGACTGGGGGGGCGCTTATGAACAGTAC. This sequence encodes CASSPDWGGAYEQY. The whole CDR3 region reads CASSPDWGGAYEQYF.

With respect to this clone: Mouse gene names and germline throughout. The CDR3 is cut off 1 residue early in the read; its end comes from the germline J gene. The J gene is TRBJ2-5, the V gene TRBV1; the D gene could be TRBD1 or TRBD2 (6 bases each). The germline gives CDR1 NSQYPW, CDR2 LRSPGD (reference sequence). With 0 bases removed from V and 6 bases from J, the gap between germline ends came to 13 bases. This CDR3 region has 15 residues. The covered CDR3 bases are TGCACCTGCAGTGCAGATCGGGGGCGCCAGGACACCCAGTAC. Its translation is CTCSADRGRQDTQY. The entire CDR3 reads CTCSADRGRQDTQYF.

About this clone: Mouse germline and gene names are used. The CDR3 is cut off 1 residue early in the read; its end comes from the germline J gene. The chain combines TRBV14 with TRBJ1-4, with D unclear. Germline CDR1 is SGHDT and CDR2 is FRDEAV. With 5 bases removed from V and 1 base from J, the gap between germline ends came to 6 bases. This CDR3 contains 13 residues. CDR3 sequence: CASSDTSNERLFF. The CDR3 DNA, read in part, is TGTGCCAGCAGCGACACTTCCAACGAAAGATTATTT.

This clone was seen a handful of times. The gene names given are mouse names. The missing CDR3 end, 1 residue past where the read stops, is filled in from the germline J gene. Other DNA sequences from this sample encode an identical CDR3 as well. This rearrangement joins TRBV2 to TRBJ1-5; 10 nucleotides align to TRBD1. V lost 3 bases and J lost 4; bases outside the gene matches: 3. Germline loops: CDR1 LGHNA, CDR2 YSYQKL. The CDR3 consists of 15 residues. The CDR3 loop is CASSQPGQGNQAPLF. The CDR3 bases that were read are TGTGCCAGCAGCCAGCCGGGACAGGGGAACCAGGCTCCGCTT. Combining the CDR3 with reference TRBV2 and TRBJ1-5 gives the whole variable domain DPKIIQKPKYLVAVTGSEKILICEQYLGHNAMYWYRQSAKKPLEFMFSYSYQKLMDNQTASSRFQPQSSKKNHLDLQITALKPDDSATYFCASSQPGQGNQAPLFGEGTRLSVL.

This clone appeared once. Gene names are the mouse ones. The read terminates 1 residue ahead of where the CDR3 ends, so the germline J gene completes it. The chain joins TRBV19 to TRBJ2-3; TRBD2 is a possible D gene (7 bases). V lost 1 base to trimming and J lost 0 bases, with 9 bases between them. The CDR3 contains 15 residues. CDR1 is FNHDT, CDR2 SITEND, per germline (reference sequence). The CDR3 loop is CASSILGASAETLYF. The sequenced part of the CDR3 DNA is TGTGCCAGCAGTATACTGGGGGCTAGTGCAGAAACGCTGTAT.

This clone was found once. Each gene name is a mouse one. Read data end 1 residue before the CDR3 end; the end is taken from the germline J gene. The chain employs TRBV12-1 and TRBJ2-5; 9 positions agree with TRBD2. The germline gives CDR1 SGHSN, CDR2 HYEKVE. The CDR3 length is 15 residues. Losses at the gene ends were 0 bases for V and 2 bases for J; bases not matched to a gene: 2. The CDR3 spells CASSLWGGIQDTQYF. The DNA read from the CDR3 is TGTGCCAGCTCTCTCTGGGGGGGCATCCAAGACACCCAGTAC.

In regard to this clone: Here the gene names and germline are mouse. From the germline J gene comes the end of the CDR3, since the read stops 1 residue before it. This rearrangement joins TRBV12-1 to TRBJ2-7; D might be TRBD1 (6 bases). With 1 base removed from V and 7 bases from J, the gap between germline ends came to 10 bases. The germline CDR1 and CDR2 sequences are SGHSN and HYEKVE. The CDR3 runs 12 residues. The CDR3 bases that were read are TGTGCCAGCTCTCTGGGACATCGGGAACAGTAC. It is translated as CASSLGHREQY. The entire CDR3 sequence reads CASSLGHREQYF.

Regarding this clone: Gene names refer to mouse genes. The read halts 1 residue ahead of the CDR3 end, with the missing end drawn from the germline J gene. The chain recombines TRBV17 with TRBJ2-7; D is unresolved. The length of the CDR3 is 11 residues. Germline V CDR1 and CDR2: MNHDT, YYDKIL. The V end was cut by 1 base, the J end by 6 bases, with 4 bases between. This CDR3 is CASSRGGEQYF. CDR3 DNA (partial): TGTGCTAGCAGTAGAGGGGGTGAACAGTAC. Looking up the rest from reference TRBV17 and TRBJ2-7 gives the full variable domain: DTTVKQNPRYKLARVGKPVNLICSQTMNHDTMYWYQKKPNQAPKLLLFYYDKILNREADTFEKFQSSRPNNSFCSLYIGSAGLEYSAMYLCASSRGGEQYFGPGTRLTVL.

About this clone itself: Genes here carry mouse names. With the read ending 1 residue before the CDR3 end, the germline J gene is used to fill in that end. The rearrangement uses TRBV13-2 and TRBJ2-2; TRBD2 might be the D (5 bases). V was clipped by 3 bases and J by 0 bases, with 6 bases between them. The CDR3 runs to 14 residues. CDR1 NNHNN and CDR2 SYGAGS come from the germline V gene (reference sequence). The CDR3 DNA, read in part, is TGTGCCAGCGGTGGCTGGGCAAACACCGGGCAGCTCTAC. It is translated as CASGGWANTGQLY. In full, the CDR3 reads CASGGWANTGQLYF.

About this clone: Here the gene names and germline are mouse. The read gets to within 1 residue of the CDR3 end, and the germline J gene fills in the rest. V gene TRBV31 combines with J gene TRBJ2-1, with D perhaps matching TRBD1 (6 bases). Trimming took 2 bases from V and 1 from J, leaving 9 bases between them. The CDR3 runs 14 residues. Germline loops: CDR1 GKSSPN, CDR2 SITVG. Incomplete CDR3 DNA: TGTGCCTGGAGTTCCGGGACAAACTATGCTGAGCAGTTC. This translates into CAWSSGTNYAEQF. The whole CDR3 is CAWSSGTNYAEQFF. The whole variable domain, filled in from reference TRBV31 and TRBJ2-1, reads AQTIHQWPVAEIKAVGSPLSLGCTIKGKSSPNLYWYWQATGGTLQQLFYSITVGQVESVVQLNLSASRPKDDQFILSTEKLLLSHSGFYLCAWSSGTNYAEQFFGPGTRLTVL.

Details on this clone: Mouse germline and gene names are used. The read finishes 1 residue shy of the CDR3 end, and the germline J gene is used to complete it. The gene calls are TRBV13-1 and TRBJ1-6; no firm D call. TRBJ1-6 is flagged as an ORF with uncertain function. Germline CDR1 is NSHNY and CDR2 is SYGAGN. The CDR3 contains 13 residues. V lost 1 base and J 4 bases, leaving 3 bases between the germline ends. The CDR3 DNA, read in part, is TGTGCCAGCAGTGATCCGTATAATTCGCCCCTCTAC. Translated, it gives CASSDPYNSPLY. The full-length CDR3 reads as CASSDPYNSPLYF.

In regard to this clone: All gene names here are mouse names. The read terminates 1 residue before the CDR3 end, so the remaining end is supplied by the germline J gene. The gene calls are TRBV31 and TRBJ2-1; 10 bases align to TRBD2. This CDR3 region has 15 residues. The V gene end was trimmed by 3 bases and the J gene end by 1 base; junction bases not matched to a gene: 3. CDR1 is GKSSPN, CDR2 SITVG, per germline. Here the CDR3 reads CAWSQTGGNYAEQFF. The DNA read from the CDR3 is TGTGCCTGGAGCCAGACTGGGGGGAACTATGCTGAGCAGTTC.

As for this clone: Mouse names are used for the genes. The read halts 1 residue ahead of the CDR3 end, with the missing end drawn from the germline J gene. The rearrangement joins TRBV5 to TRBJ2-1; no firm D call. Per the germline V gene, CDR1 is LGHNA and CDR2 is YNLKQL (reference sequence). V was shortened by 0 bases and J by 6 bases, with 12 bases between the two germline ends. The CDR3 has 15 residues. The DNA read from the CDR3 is TGTGCCAGCAGCCAAGAGAGAGGAAAAGGTGCTGAGCAGTTC. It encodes CASSQERGKGAEQF. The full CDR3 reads CASSQERGKGAEQFF.

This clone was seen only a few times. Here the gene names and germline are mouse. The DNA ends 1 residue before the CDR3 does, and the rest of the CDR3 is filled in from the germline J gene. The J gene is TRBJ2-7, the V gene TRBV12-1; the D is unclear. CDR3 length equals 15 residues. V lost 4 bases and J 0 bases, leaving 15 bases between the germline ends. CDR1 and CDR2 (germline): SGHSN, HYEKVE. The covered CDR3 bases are TGTGCCAGCTCCCCAGCCCTGGTGATCTCCTATGAACAGTAC. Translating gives CASSPALVISYEQY. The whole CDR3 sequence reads CASSPALVISYEQYF.

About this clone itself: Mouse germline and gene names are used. CDR3 sequence: CASSTRQAEVFF. The part of the CDR3 DNA that was read is TGTGCCAGCAGCACCCGACAGGCAGAAGTCTTC. The genes are TRBV3 and TRBJ1-1, with a possible D match to TRBD1 (6 bases). The DNA ends 1 residue before the CDR3 does, and the rest of the CDR3 is filled in from the germline J gene. The V end lost 5 bases, the J end lost 6 bases, and 10 bases lay between the germline ends. Germline V gene data show CDR1 as SNHLY and CDR2 as FYNGKV (reference sequence). The CDR3 runs to 12 residues.

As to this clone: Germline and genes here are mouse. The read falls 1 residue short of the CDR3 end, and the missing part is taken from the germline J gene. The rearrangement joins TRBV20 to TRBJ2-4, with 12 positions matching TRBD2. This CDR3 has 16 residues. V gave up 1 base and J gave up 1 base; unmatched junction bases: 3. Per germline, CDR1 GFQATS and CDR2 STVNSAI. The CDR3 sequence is CGARVGLGGGQNTLYF. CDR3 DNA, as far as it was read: TGTGGTGCTAGGGTGGGACTGGGGGGAGGTCAAAACACCTTGTAC.

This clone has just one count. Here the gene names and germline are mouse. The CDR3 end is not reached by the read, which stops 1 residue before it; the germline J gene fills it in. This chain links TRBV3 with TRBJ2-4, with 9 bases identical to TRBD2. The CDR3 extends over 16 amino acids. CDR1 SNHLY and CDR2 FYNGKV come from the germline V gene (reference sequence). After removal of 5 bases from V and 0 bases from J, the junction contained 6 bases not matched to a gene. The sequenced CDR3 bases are TGTGCCAGCAGCCCCCGGACTGGGGTTAGTCAAAACACCTTGTAC. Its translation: CASSPRTGVSQNTLY. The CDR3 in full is CASSPRTGVSQNTLYF.

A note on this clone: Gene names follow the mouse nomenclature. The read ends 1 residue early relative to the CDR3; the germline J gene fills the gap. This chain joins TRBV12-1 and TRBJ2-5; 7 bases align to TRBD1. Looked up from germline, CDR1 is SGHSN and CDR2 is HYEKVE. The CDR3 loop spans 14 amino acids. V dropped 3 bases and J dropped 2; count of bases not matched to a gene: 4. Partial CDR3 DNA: TGTGCCAGCTCTGACAGGGTTGGCCAAGACACCCAGTAC. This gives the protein CASSDRVGQDTQY. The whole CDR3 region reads CASSDRVGQDTQYF.

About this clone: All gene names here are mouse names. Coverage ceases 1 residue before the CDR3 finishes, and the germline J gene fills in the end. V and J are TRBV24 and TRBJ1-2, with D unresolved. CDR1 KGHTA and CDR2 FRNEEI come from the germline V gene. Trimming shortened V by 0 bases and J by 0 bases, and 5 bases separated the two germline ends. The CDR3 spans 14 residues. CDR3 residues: CASSLYSANSDYTF. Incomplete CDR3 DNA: TGTGCCAGCAGTCTGTATTCAGCAAACTCCGACTACACC.

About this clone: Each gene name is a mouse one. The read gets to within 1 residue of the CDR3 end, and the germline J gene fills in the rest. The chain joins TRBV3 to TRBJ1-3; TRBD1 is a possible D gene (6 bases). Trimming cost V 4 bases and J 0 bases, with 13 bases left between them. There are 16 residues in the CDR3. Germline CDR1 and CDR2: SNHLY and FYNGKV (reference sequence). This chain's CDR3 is CASSSLTGFSGNTLYF. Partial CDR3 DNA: TGTGCCAGCAGCTCATTAACAGGGTTTTCTGGAAATACGCTCTAT.

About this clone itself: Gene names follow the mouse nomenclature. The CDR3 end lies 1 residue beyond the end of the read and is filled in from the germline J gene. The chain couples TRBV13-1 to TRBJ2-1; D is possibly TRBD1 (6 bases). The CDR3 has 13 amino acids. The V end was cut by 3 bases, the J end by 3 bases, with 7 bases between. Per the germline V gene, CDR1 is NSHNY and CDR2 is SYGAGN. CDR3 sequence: CASSGDIYAEQFF. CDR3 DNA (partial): TGTGCCAGCAGTGGGGACATCTATGCTGAGCAGTTC.

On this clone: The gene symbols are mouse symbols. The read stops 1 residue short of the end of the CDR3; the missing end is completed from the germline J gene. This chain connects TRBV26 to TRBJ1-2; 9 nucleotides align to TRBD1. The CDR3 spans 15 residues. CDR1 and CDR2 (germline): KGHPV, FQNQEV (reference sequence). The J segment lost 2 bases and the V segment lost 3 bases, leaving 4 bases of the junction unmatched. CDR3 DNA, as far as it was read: TGTGCCAGCAGTCTCCCCGGGACAGGGAACTCCGACTACACC. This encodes CASSLPGTGNSDYT. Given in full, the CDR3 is CASSLPGTGNSDYTF.

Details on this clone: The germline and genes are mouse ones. CDR3 amino acids: CASGDPRTGSQNTLYF. CDR3 DNA, as far as it was read: TGTGCCAGCGGTGACCCCCGGACTGGAAGTCAAAACACCTTGTAC. V and J are TRBV13-2 and TRBJ2-4; 7 bases match TRBD2. The CDR3 end is not reached by the read, which stops 1 residue before it; the germline J gene fills it in. CDR3 length: 16 residues. The germline V gene encodes CDR1 NNHNN and CDR2 SYGAGS (reference sequence). The J segment lost 0 bases and the V segment lost 2 bases, leaving 6 bases of the junction unmatched.